This T cell receptor beta chain stems from a study of cytomegalovirus exposure and HLA in healthy donors. About the study: Tens of millions of unique TCRs from HLA-typed donors were held in an early data release.

The CDR3 has 13 amino acids. V was trimmed by 6 bases and J by 4 bases, leaving 12 bases between them. Germline lookup yields CDR1 LNHDA and CDR2 SQIVND (reference sequence). PCR employed 60 Vbeta and 13 Jbeta primers. The method was immunoSEQ multiplex PCR; TCRdb's version includes in-frame clones alone and lacks a portion of them. Altogether a few hundred thousand clones are present, 81% being singletons, with the ten largest covering approximately 8.4%. Worth noting for this clone: Its antigen is undetermined.

Study-wide points: Among CMV-associated TCR beta chains, most appeared HLA-restricted in a later analysis. TCR beta V- and J-gene trimming, according to a later analysis, was linked to a missense DCLRE1C variant. Beyond CMV serostatus, there was no information to go on about immune exposure.

The specimen was PBMCs. The source is a woman aged 55-69 years in good health and CMV-seropositive. V is TRBV19 and J is TRBJ1-2; D possibly corresponds to TRBD1 (6 bases). CDR3 protein: CASSPWTVYGYTF. In DNA, the CDR3 is TGTGCCAGTAGCCCATGGACAGTCTATGGCTACACCTTC. Together with reference TRBV19 and TRBJ1-2, the CDR3 gives the full variable domain: DGGITQSPKYLFRKEGQNVTLSCEQNLNHDAMYWYRQDPGQGLRLIYYSQIVNDFQKGDIAEGYSVSREKKESFPLTVTSAQKNPTAFYLCASSPWTVYGYTFGSGTRLTVV.